This T cell receptor (beta chain) emerged from a study of cytomegalovirus exposure and HLA in healthy donors (dated by TCRdb to about 2017). A note on the overall study: According to an earlier analysis of a few hundred of the donors, 200 million or so T cells yielded 117 million unique TCR beta sequences and about 300 Gb of sequence data. Both class I and class II loci were covered by HLA typing, at four-digit resolution. Donor age, sex, ethnicity and CMV serostatus were compiled alongside the repertoire data. Roughly 5 DR-DQ haplotypes were handled as single units for association and clustering, since linkage in the cohort was strong. An earlier analysis of 587 of the donors applied high-throughput TCR beta sequencing to assess whether each TCR beta V gene segment acted as functional or pseudogenic. Across under 500 genotyped donors of the cohort, an average of about 240,000 unique TCR beta nucleotide sequences per donor were sequenced, and 15% to 20% of those sequences were non-productive. To predict cytomegalovirus infection status, the study combined high-throughput TCR immunosequencing, statistical association of individual TCRs with disease status, and machine learning. Rather than drawing on any new phenotypic data, the later analysis identified candidate immune exposures from TCR beta sequences and the way those sequences occurred across donors. Among the roughly 400 genotyped donors, approximately 81% belonged to the genetic ancestry cluster associated with self-reported Caucasian donors. A later analysis re-analyzed previously published TCR beta repertoires from about 730 donors and added high-resolution HLA genotyping to study TCR occurrence patterns. In addition to the first cohort of roughly 700 subjects, a separate validation cohort of 120 different subjects was used. The study used immunosequencing to profile the T cell repertoires of around 600 subjects and linked those repertoires to cytomegalovirus serostatus. A later genetic analysis took genome-wide SNP genotypes for about three fifths of the roughly 670 donors and used that subset as a discovery cohort. The study was designed to test whether signatures of past pathogen exposure could be identified by cataloging public T cell receptors. Every repertoire in the discovery cohort had been generated on one and the same sequencing platform. The number of donors typed differed by locus, with about 629-630 for A, B, C, DRB1 and DQB1, 522 for DQA1, under 610 for DPA1, and around 430 for DPB1. About 280 gigabases of sequencing data and around 90 million unique TCR sequences made up an early release that covered roughly 670 HLA-typed donors. Beyond this particular receptor, the publication reports: At a false discovery rate of 0.05, a later analysis linked some 17,000 TCR beta sequences to specific HLA alleles. This cohort had only TCR beta chains sequenced, and the lack of alpha or paired-chain data limited which features could be detected. CMV serostatus was the only immune exposure information available for the cohort. Three of the identified cytomegalovirus-associated TCR beta chains were confirmed in vitro to be specific for cytomegalovirus antigens. The authors suggested that the approach could potentially be extended to other disease states and immunological phenotypes. In a later analysis, the rate of TCR association differed among HLA loci, with DRB1 alleles having the most associated TCRs and HLA-C alleles having the fewest. The 87-base-pair reads could not distinguish some IMGT-functional V segments, including TRBV6-2 and TRBV6-3, so those segments were excluded. Because counts were too low, roughly 16 rarely observed V segments, including chromosome 9 orphons, were excluded from the earlier analysis of fewer than 650 of the donors. In a later genetic analysis, fewer N-insertions in productive TCRs were reported among donors in an Asian-associated ancestry cluster than the roughly 700-donor mean. A later analysis reported that several top co-occurrence clusters appeared linked to parvovirus B19, influenza, CMV and Epstein-Barr virus. Correlated functional status among segregating V segments might be attributable to linkage disequilibrium, but an unknown experimental factor could not be ruled out. An association between a missense DCLRE1C variant and V-gene and J-gene trimming of TCR beta chains was found in a later genetic analysis and replicated in an independent cohort. The classifier was reported to diagnose cytomegalovirus status with high specificity and sensitivity in both the original cohort and the validation cohort. A further reported finding was that TCR beta sequences accurately predicted the HLA-A and HLA-B alleles for most subjects in the first cohort. Broadly in line with IMGT annotations, most TCR beta V segments showed up in productive rearrangements about 87% or about 30% of the time in an earlier analysis of 450 to 600 of the donors. Because some donors lacked HLA typing at each locus, the association tests relied only on the typed subset. In a later analysis, HLA-associated TCR beta chains were found to be more clonally expanded and to have lower generation probabilities than equally common non-associated chains. A total of 150 or so TCR beta chains were listed by the study as associated with cytomegalovirus. Presence/absence analyses assumed roughly uniform sequencing depth across donors, an assumption that may not hold. In a later analysis, most CMV-associated TCR beta chains were found to appear HLA-restricted, with HLA associations seemingly driven largely by CMV exposure. Assigning TCR associations to individual alleles was difficult when HLA alleles, especially DR and DQ, strongly co-occurred. Across donors, most TCR sequences were observed very rarely, whereas some public TCRs were present in many individuals. A group of highly shared sequence variants was considered likely to be a technical artifact of the sequencing pipeline.

With respect to this clone: The antigen it binds to is not known. No base qualities exist here, and no much larger clone lies one base off it.

Receptor libraries were prepared by the immunoSEQ multiplex PCR assay. The multiplex PCR relied on a mix of 60 forward primers for TCR Vbeta segments and 13 reverse primers for TCR Jbeta segments. Amplification of the CDR3 region of rearranged TCR beta genes was performed with a multiplex PCR assay on genomic DNA. The amplified TCR beta libraries were sequenced on the Illumina HiSeq System as 87-base-pair reads. The authors' pipeline ran thus. In a later analysis, roughly 80 million unique TCR beta chains were counted across the 666 repertoires, and roughly 10 million of these chains were shared by at least two donors. To remove PCR and sequencing errors, raw reads were error-corrected and collapsed into unique sequences using a nearest-neighbor algorithm that merged closely related sequences. Alignment of CDR3 sequences to IMGT reference sequences was used to assign V, D and J gene segments. For a sequence to be retained, at least a six-nucleotide match to both a V gene segment and a J gene segment was required. A rearrangement counted as productive if the CDR3 had no stop codons and remained in frame with V and J, and every other rearrangement counted as non-productive. Following IMGT convention, CDR3 was defined as the stretch from the second conserved V-encoded cysteine to the conserved J-encoded phenylalanine. The earlier analysis of about 590 of the donors excluded sequences that lacked an unambiguous match to a single V gene segment. An earlier analysis of a few hundred of the donors called V segments functional above 56.7% productive rearrangements and segregating when the between-donor standard deviation exceeded 5%. A statistical classification framework was built for diagnosing cytomegalovirus status from the catalog of TCR beta chain sequences. V and J gene assignment, in a later analysis, came from comparing TCR nucleotide sequences with IMGT/GENE-DB human TR gene sequences. A later analysis assigned CDR3 sequences and most-parsimonious VDJ recombination scenarios with the TCRdist pipeline. In a later analysis, each TCR beta chain was defined by its CDR3 amino acid sequence together with its V-gene family, and reads lacking a unique V-gene family were excluded. In a later analysis, 450 to 600 highly shared, low-generation-probability nucleotide sequences were removed to address suspected cross-contamination and a sequencing artifact. In a later analysis, a clonal expansion index for each public chain was calculated from normalized within-repertoire ranks of inferred template counts. In a later analysis, generation probabilities were computed with a VDJ recombination model fitted to out-of-frame rearrangements, and the resulting probabilities were checked against IGoR. A later analysis scored TCR-TCR, TCR-HLA and TCR-CMV co-occurrence with hypergeometric tests, applying a repertoire-size bias correction to TCR pairs. False discovery rates were estimated in a later analysis by permuting HLA or CMV assignments 20 times. In a later analysis, co-occurring TCRs were grouped using DBSCAN, and TCRdist sequence similarity was added for clustering within HLA-allele-positive subsets. For co-occurrence clustering, repertoires with fewer than 30,000 or more than 120,000 public chains were excluded, along with about five repertoires with anomalous nucleotide sharing. Drawn from immuneACCESS, this table holds only the in-frame rearrangements with V and J called that TCRdb kept. Clones are partly lost; checked studies trace under half to an unresolved V gene and leave the rest unexplained. V, J and clone size are those of that table, while D and trimming were read from the DNA. Across this sample there are fewer than 200,000 clones, with over 65% seen only once. About 1.7% of the sample lies in the top ten.

CDR1 SGHDT and CDR2 YYEEEE are derived from the germline V gene. The CDR3, cysteine through phenylalanine, is 15 amino acids long. The retained sequence is limited to the CDR3, 45 bases, with the frame set at the first base. Deletion took 0 bases off V and 4 bases off J, with a span of 11 bases between the germline ends. The cohort comprised several hundred healthy bone marrow donors. At the time of sampling, all cohort members were nominally healthy, though unrecorded immune exposures were likely present. The donor tested CMV seronegative and was one of the 352 seronegative cohort members. Every donor gave a peripheral blood sample, and the peripheral blood mononuclear cells from that sample were used for TCR beta sequencing. The Qiagen DNeasy Blood Extraction Kit was used to extract genomic DNA from the blood cell samples.

The TCR comes from a woman aged 30 to 39 in good health and CMV-seronegative. The V and J segments used are TRBV5-6 and TRBJ1-3, with the D segment identity uncertain. Specimen: PBMCs. Read as DNA, the sequence is TGTGCCAGCAGCTTGGGGCCTCGGGGAGGAAACACCATATATTTT. Its translation is CASSLGPRGGNTIYF.